These T cell receptor beta chains were read from a single sample in a study of blood T cells in healthy people across ages. TCRdb ran MiXCR on the 5' RACE reads and lists one entry per CDR3 protein. The sample holds 550,000 to 650,000 distinct CDR3 sequences, 25% to 35% seen once. These data are also associated with another study on T cells of mothers and their children.

The material sequenced was blood. These receptors were taken from a boy between 2 and 15 years old in good health. Both conserved end residues are part of each CDR3. A D gene is named only where the DNA matches it firmly. The size of a clone is reported for some rows only, either as once, few or many, or as a class for expanded clones.

d_call | cdr3_length | j_call | v_call | clone_size | cdr3_nt | cdr3_aa
- | 14 | TRBJ1-2 | TRBV7-2 | - | TGTGCCAGCAGCTTAGCGGAAGGGGGCTATGGCTACACCTTC | CASSLAEGGYGYTF
- | 11 | TRBJ2-7 | TRBV6-2/TRBV6-3 | - | TGTGCCAGCAAGAAAGGCGGTGAGCAGTACTTC | CASKKGGEQYF
- | 15 | TRBJ2-1 | TRBV7-2 | few | TGTGCCAGCAGCTTGGGGGGGCTCCTACGCAATGAGCAGTTCTTC | CASSLGGLLRNEQFF
- | 10 | TRBJ2-7 | TRBV20-1 | - | TGCAGTGCATCGTTGTACGAGCAGTACTTC | CSASLYEQYF
- | 13 | TRBJ2-7 | TRBV2 | - | TGTGCCAGCAGTGAGGGACTTCTCTACGAGCAGTACTTC | CASSEGLLYEQYF
TRBD2 | 14 | TRBJ2-1 | TRBV3-1 | few | TGTGCCAGCAGCACTGCGGGACTAGAGAATGAGCAGTTCTTC | CASSTAGLENEQFF
TRBD1 | 16 | TRBJ2-5 | TRBV10-3 | - | TGTGCCACAAAAGTCAGCGGGACAGGGGGCCGGGAGACCCAGTACTTC | CATKVSGTGGRETQYF
TRBD1 | 15 | TRBJ1-5 | TRBV9 | many | TGTGCCAGCAGCACGCAGGGGGCGCCTGGGCAGCCCCAGCATTTT | CASSTQGAPGQPQHF
TRBD1 | 15 | TRBJ2-2 | TRBV7-2 | few | TGTGCCAGCAGCACGACAGGGGGCGCAGGCGGGGAGCTGTTTTTT | CASSTTGGAGGELFF
- | 15 | TRBJ1-1 | TRBV9 | - | TGTGCCAGCAGCGCTGGGGGACTTGGGGACACTGAAGCTTTCTTT | CASSAGGLGDTEAFF
- | 14 | TRBJ1-1 | TRBV12-3/TRBV12-4 | - | TGTGCCAGCAGTATTCGGGCGACGAACACTGAAGCTTTCTTT | CASSIRATNTEAFF
- | 14 | TRBJ2-4 | TRBV6-4 | - | TGTGCCAGCAGTGACAAGGGTTTGGCAAACATTCAGTACTTC | CASSDKGLANIQYF
TRBD1 | 15 | TRBJ2-7 | TRBV15 | - | TGTGCCACCAGCAGGGGACAGGGGGGCTCCTACGAGCAGTACTTC | CATSRGQGGSYEQYF
TRBD2 | 16 | TRBJ2-5 | TRBV11-3 | - | TGTGCCAGCAGCCAAGGGGCTAGCGGGGGTGGGGAGACCCAGTACTTC | CASSQGASGGGETQYF
- | 13 | TRBJ2-7 | TRBV7-9 | few | TGTGCCAGCAGCTGGGACGCTGGCTACGAGCAGTACTTC | CASSWDAGYEQYF
- | 12 | TRBJ2-5 | TRBV6-2/TRBV6-3 | - | TGTGCCAGCAGTGCCGGGACAAGGGAGCAGTACTTC | CASSAGTREQYF
- | 14 | TRBJ2-7 | TRBV28 | few | TGTGCCAGCAGTCCGCACCCCTTGGGTCCCGAGCAGTACTTC | CASSPHPLGPEQYF
- | 11 | TRBJ2-1 | TRBV12-3/TRBV12-4 | many | TGTGCCAGCAGTTTAAGGGATGAGCAGTTCTTC | CASSLRDEQFF
- | 14 | TRBJ1-1 | TRBV20-1 | few | TGCAGTGCTACTTGGACAGACGGGAACACTGAAGCTTTCTTT | CSATWTDGNTEAFF
TRBD2 | 15 | TRBJ2-2 | TRBV20-1 | few | TGCAGTGCTCGGACTAGCGGGGGACTAGGCGGGGAGCTGTTTTTT | CSARTSGGLGGELFF
TRBD1 | 14 | TRBJ2-4 | TRBV9 | many | TGTGCCAGCAGCCCCCGGACAGGTGGAAACATTCAGTACTTC | CASSPRTGGNIQYF
- | 16 | TRBJ2-5 | TRBV7-2 | - | TGTGCCAGCAGCTTAGGGCTCTGGCCGGAGCAAGAGACCCAGTACTTC | CASSLGLWPEQETQYF
TRBD1 | 13 | TRBJ1-2 | TRBV20-1 | - | TGCAGTGCCACGGAGGACAGGGTGGGTGGCTACACCTTC | CSATEDRVGGYTF
- | 13 | TRBJ2-5 | TRBV3-1 | - | TGTGCCAGCAGCCAAGAGGCGAGAGAGACCCAGTACTTC | CASSQEARETQYF
- | 12 | TRBJ1-2 | TRBV29-1 | few | TGCAGCGTTGGGCAGGGGTACTATGGCTACACCTTC | CSVGQGYYGYTF
- | 15 | TRBJ2-5 | TRBV13 | few | TGTGCCAGCAGCTTAGAGAGGCGGGGTCTGGAGACCCAGTACTTC | CASSLERRGLETQYF
- | 12 | TRBJ2-5 | TRBV29-1 | few | TGCAGCGACGGGCAGGGTCAAGAGACCCAGTACTTC | CSDGQGQETQYF
TRBD1 | 17 | TRBJ2-7 | TRBV7-8 | - | TGTGCCAGCAGCTTGGGCTTTGGGACAGGAGACCGCTACGAGCAGTACTTC | CASSLGFGTGDRYEQYF
- | 14 | TRBJ2-1 | TRBV20-1 | - | TGCAGTGCTCGAATAGTAGGGACCTCGAGGGAGCAGTTCTTC | CSARIVGTSREQFF
- | 12 | TRBJ1-2 | TRBV7-2 | - | TGTGCCAGCAGCTTACAGCCCTATGGCTACACCTTC | CASSLQPYGYTF
TRBD2 | 14 | TRBJ2-3 | TRBV5-1 | - | TGCGCCAGCAGCGGCCGGACTAGCGTGGATACGCAGTATTTT | CASSGRTSVDTQYF
- | 14 | TRBJ1-2 | TRBV3-1 | - | TGTGCCAGCAGCCAGGGACAAGGGATGGGTGGCTACACCTTC | CASSQGQGMGGYTF
- | 15 | TRBJ1-1 | TRBV12-3/TRBV12-4 | few | TGTGCCAGCAGTTACAGCTCGACAGGATACACTGAAGCTTTCTTT | CASSYSSTGYTEAFF
TRBD1 | 14 | TRBJ2-1 | TRBV10-3 | few | TGTGCCACCTGGGGGGACAGGGGTAACAATGAGCAGTTCTTC | CATWGDRGNNEQFF
TRBD2 | 13 | TRBJ2-2 | TRBV29-1 | - | TGCAGCGTTGACTTTGGGAGGGTCGGGGAGCTGTTTTTT | CSVDFGRVGELFF
- | 14 | TRBJ2-5 | TRBV12-5 | few | TGTGCTAGTGGTTTGGCTACCCTCGTGGAGACCCAGTGCTTC | CASGLATLVETQCF
TRBD1 | 16 | TRBJ2-3 | TRBV7-9 | - | TGTGCCAGCAGCTTAGGCAGGGGGCTTGGGACAGATACGCAGTATTTT | CASSLGRGLGTDTQYF
TRBD1 | 15 | TRBJ2-7 | TRBV10-2 | - | TGCGCCAGCATTATGACAGGGGGGGGATCCTACGAGCAGTACTTC | CASIMTGGGSYEQYF
- | 14 | TRBJ2-5 | TRBV2 | few | TGTGCCAGCAGTGGTCTAGCTGTACAAGAGACCCAGTACTTC | CASSGLAVQETQYF
- | 18 | TRBJ2-2 | TRBV11-2 | few | TGTGCCAGCAGCTTAACATCCTGGGGCAGAAAAAACACCGGGGAGCTGTTTTTT | CASSLTSWGRKNTGELFF
- | 13 | TRBJ2-4 | TRBV20-1 | many | TGCAGTGCGGTCGCGGTAGCCAAAAACATTCAGTACTTC | CSAVAVAKNIQYF
TRBD1 | 13 | TRBJ1-2 | TRBV7-9 | - | TGTGCCAGCAGCTCGGACAGGGCGGATGGCTACACCTTC | CASSSDRADGYTF
- | 14 | TRBJ1-5 | TRBV18 | - | TGTGCCAGCTCACCACTCGAGATCAATCAGCCCCAGCATTTT | CASSPLEINQPQHF
- | 14 | TRBJ1-2 | TRBV30 | - | TGTGCCTGGAGCGTACCCAAGCGCAGCTATGGCTACACCTTC | CAWSVPKRSYGYTF
- | 15 | TRBJ2-5 | TRBV5-1 | - | TGCGCCAGCAGCTTCACCGGGACGTATCAAGAGACCCAGTACTTC | CASSFTGTYQETQYF
- | 17 | TRBJ1-1 | TRBV29-1 | - | TGCAGCGTAAGCATGTTAACCTTTGGACACTTGAACACTGAAGCTTTCTTT | CSVSMLTFGHLNTEAFF
TRBD2 | 13 | TRBJ2-1 | TRBV19 | - | TGTGCCAGTAGCAGGACACGGGGGGGTGAGCAGTTCTTC | CASSRTRGGEQFF
TRBD2 | 21 | TRBJ2-1 | TRBV6-4 | - | TGTGCCAGCAGTGACTTAACAGTCGGACTAGCGGGAGAGGTCACCTACAATGAGCAGTTCTTC | CASSDLTVGLAGEVTYNEQFF
- | 13 | TRBJ2-7 | TRBV7-9 | - | TGTGCCAGCAGCCCCGGACCTCAAAACGAGCAGTACTTC | CASSPGPQNEQYF
TRBD2 | 16 | TRBJ2-5 | TRBV20-1 | many | TGCAGTGCTACCCCTTGGGCTAGCGGGGGCCAAGAGACCCAGTACTTC | CSATPWASGGQETQYF
TRBD1 | 13 | TRBJ2-5 | TRBV20-1 | many | TGCAGTGCCACTCGCAGGGGGCCAGAGACCCAGTACTTC | CSATRRGPETQYF
TRBD1 | 14 | TRBJ2-5 | TRBV2 | - | TGTGCCACCGGACAGGGTGGAAGGGTAGAGACCCAGTACTTC | CATGQGGRVETQYF
TRBD1 | 19 | TRBJ1-4 | TRBV7-9 | few | TGTGCCAGCAGCTACCGACAGGGGGCATCTATAGGGGAAGGTGAAAAACTGTTTTTT | CASSYRQGASIGEGEKLFF
- | 16 | TRBJ1-3 | TRBV5-1 | few | TGCGCCAGCAGCTTGGGACCGGGGGCAGGTGGAAACACCATATATTTT | CASSLGPGAGGNTIYF